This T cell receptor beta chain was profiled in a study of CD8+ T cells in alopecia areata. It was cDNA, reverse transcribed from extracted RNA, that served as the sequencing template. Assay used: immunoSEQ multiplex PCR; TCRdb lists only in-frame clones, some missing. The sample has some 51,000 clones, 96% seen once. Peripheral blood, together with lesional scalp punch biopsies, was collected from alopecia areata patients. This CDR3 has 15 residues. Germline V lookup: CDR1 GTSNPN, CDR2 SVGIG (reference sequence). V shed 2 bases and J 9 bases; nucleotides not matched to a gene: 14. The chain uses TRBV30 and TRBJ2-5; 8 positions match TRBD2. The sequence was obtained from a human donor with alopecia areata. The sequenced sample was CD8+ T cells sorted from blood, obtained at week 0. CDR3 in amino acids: CAWSTPEDWRGAQYF. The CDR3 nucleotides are TGTGCCTGGAGTACCCCAGAGGACTGGCGGGGGGCCCAGTACTTC.